These 24 T cell receptor beta chains came from one sample sequenced in a study of graft-versus-host responses after intestinal transplantation. Clones were read by immunoSEQ multiplex PCR, and TCRdb kept only the in-frame ones, dropping some. The sample carries 90,000 to 130,000 clones, approximately 93% recorded once. Their recognized antigens are unknown. The material sequenced was unstimulated CD8+ T cells sorted from spleen or lymph node cells, taken before transplant. The receptors here all came from a human donor who was the organ donor for an intestinal transplant.

The gene calls are TRBV6-1 and TRBJ1-2; D perhaps matches TRBD1 (6 bases). CDR1 is MNHNS and CDR2 is SASEGT in the germline V gene. The CDR3 covers 15 residues. The V gene lost 4 bases and the J gene lost 1 base, with 13 bases spanning the gap. This CDR3 reads CASSVIPGHNYGYTF. CDR3 DNA: TGTGCCAGCAGTGTAATACCGGGACATAACTATGGCTACACCTTC.

The chain uses TRBV7-6 and TRBJ2-1; unclear D gene. The CDR3 contains 15 residues. Germline V gene data show CDR1 as SGHVS and CDR2 as FNYEAQ. Trimming removed 1 base from V and 0 bases from J, with 7 bases in between. The DNA of the CDR3 is TGTGCCAGCAGCTTAGGTACGGGCTCCTACAATGAGCAGTTCTTC. Protein: CASSLGTGSYNEQFF.

The V and J genes are TRBV6-4 and TRBJ2-4, with 14 positions matching TRBD2. The V gene's germline CDR1 is MRHNA and CDR2 SNTAGT. V lost 5 bases to trimming and J lost 8 bases; unmatched junction nucleotides: 5. The CDR3 runs 15 residues. The CDR3 here is CASSPGLAGVYIQYF. The CDR3 bases are TGTGCCAGCAGTCCGGGACTAGCGGGAGTATACATTCAGTACTTC.

The count of this clone is one. CDR3 amino acids: CSLEGLAGSDEQFF. CDR3 DNA: TGCAGCCTGGAGGGACTAGCGGGATCGGATGAGCAGTTCTTC. The rearrangement uses TRBV29-1 and TRBJ2-1, with 13 bases lining up with TRBD2. J gave up 8 bases and V 8 bases, and 9 bases lay outside the gene matches. The CDR3 consists of 14 residues. Germline V lookup: CDR1 SQVTM, CDR2 ANQGSEA.

The chain joins TRBV7-9 to TRBJ2-1, with 7 bases that match TRBD2. CDR3 size: 16 residues. After removal of 5 bases from V and 3 bases from J, the junction contained 10 bases not matched to a gene. Per the germline V gene, CDR1 is SEHNR and CDR2 is FQNEAQ (reference sequence). CDR3 protein: CASSRTTSINYNEQFF. CDR3 bases: TGTGCCAGCAGCAGGACGACTAGCATAAACTACAATGAGCAGTTCTTC.

The CDR3 DNA follows: TGTGCCTGGACCCCTAGGACGGGCTACGAGCAGTACTTC. This codes for CAWTPRTGYEQYF. The V and J genes are TRBV30 and TRBJ2-7; no reliable D call. V was trimmed by 4 bases and J by 3 bases, leaving 13 bases between them. CDR3 length: 13 residues. Germline lookup yields CDR1 GTSNPN and CDR2 SVGIG (reference sequence).

The genes are TRBV5-1 and TRBJ2-2; D remains ambiguous. V shed 0 bases and J shed 4 bases, with 10 bases lying between them. The germline V gene has CDR1 SGHRS and CDR2 YFSETQ. The length of the CDR3 is 15 residues. For the CDR3, the DNA is TGCGCCAGCAGCTTGGGCGGTTCGGGCACCGGGGAGCTGTTTTTT. Its protein product is CASSLGGSGTGELFF. Drawing the rest from reference TRBV5-1 and TRBJ2-2, the complete variable domain is KAGVTQTPRYLIKTRGQQVTLSCSPISGHRSVSWYQQTPGQGLQFLFEYFSETQRNKGNFPGRFSGRQFSNSRSEMNVSTLELGDSALYLCASSLGGSGTGELFFGEGSRLTVL.

This chain uses TRBV4-1 with TRBJ2-5; D possibly corresponds to TRBD2 (6 bases). Trimming shortened V by 0 bases and J by 5 bases, and 10 bases separated the two germline ends. Germline CDR1 and CDR2: MGHRA and YSYEKL. This CDR3 is 14 amino acids long. The CDR3 DNA follows: TGCGCCAGCAGCCAAGAACCGGGGGTGGAGACCCAGTACTTC. Amino acid sequence: CASSQEPGVETQYF.

The rearrangement joins TRBV4-1 to TRBJ2-2; 10 bases line up with TRBD1. Trimming cost V 1 base and J 3 bases; bases outside gene matches: 2. Germline CDR1 and CDR2: MGHRA and YSYEKL. CDR3 length equals 16 residues. The CDR3 here is CASSQAGTGDTGELFF. The CDR3 nucleotides are TGCGCCAGCAGCCAAGCCGGGACAGGGGACACCGGGGAGCTGTTTTTT.

This chain links TRBV4-3 with TRBJ2-3, with a possible D match to TRBD2 (5 bases). CDR3 length: 17 residues. With 0 bases removed from V and 10 bases from J, the gap between germline ends came to 23 bases. CDR1 LGHNA and CDR2 YSLEER come from the germline V gene. The CDR3 bases are TGCGCCAGCAGCCAAGATGGGGAAGCGGCCCTAGCTGCTCCGCAGTATTTT. It encodes CASSQDGEAALAAPQYF.

The chain employs TRBV29-1 and TRBJ2-7, with D tentatively TRBD2 (6 bases). Germline V gene data show CDR1 as SQVTM and CDR2 as ANQGSEA. With 3 bases removed from V and 6 bases from J, the gap between germline ends came to 12 bases. This CDR3 is built from 12 residues. Written as DNA, the CDR3 is TGCAGCGTTGAGGAGGGTTTAGGCGAGCAGTACTTC. This translates into CSVEEGLGEQYF.

The DNA for the CDR3 is TGTGCCAGCAGCCGCGGACGGGAGGCGACCGGGGAGCTGTTTTTT. This translates into CASSRGREATGELFF. This chain connects TRBV13 to TRBJ2-2; 7 positions match TRBD2. The CDR3 loop spans 15 amino acids. CDR1 and CDR2 (germline): PRHDT, FYEKMQ (reference sequence). V shed 5 bases, J shed 5 bases, and the junction held 8 bases outside the gene matches.

This chain links TRBV5-4 with TRBJ1-1, with D perhaps TRBD1 (6 bases). The germline V gene has CDR1 SGHNT and CDR2 YYREEE (reference sequence). This CDR3 comprises 15 residues. Trimming pared 6 bases from V and 11 bases from J, leaving 26 bases between. In nucleotides, the CDR3 is TGTGCCAGCAACGTTGTGGGGGGGGCGGTCGCAGGGGCTTTCTTT. Translating gives CASNVVGGAVAGAFF.

This chain joins TRBV28 and TRBJ2-1; 8 positions match TRBD2. Germline values: CDR1 MDHEN, CDR2 SYDVKM. The CDR3 contains 14 residues. The junction had 4 bases not matched to a gene; V was cut back by 5 bases and J by 4 bases. The CDR3 region is CASSGSSGYNEQFF. DNA of the CDR3: TGTGCCAGCAGTGGGTCTAGCGGGTACAATGAGCAGTTCTTC. Full variable domain (remainder filled in from reference TRBV28 and TRBJ2-1): DVKVTQSSRYLVKRTGEKVFLECVQDMDHENMFWYRQDPGLGLRLIYFSYDVKMKEKGDIPEGYSVSREKKERFSLILESASTNQTSMYLCASSGSSGYNEQFFGPGTRLTVL.

This CDR3 is CASSWSGGAYEQYF. The CDR3 DNA reads TGTGCCAGCAGTTGGAGCGGGGGAGCCTACGAGCAGTACTTC. The chain employs TRBV27 and TRBJ2-7, with 8 bases matching TRBD2. After removal of 4 bases from V and 2 bases from J, the junction contained 4 bases not matched to a gene. Germline assignment: CDR1 MNHEY and CDR2 SMNVEV (reference sequence). CDR3 length equals 14 residues.

V usage is TRBV30 and J usage is TRBJ1-3; no firm D call. This CDR3 is 12 amino acids long. Germline V gene data show CDR1 as GTSNPN and CDR2 as SVGIG (reference sequence). The V end lost 1 base, the J end lost 8 bases, and 9 bases lay between the germline ends. CDR3 sequence reads: CAWSAGGDTIYF. The CDR3 coding sequence is TGTGCCTGGAGTGCTGGTGGGGACACCATATATTTT.

The V gene is TRBV5-6, the J gene TRBJ1-5; tentatively, D is TRBD1 (6 bases). CDR1 and CDR2 from the germline V gene are SGHDT and YYEEEE. This CDR3 region has 16 residues. Trimming left V 4 bases short and J 7 bases short, with 21 bases between. The CDR3 spells CASSPGPGTPVQPQHF. The CDR3 coding sequence is TGTGCCAGCAGCCCGGGGCCCGGGACACCGGTGCAGCCCCAGCATTTT. The whole variable domain, remainder taken from reference TRBV5-6 and TRBJ1-5, is DAGVTQSPTHLIKTRGQQVTLRCSPKSGHDTVSWYQQALGQGPQFIFQYYEEEERQRGNFPDRFSGHQFPNYSSELNVNALLLGDSALYLCASSPGPGTPVQPQHFGDGTRLSIL.

V and J are TRBV28 and TRBJ1-1; D unclear. CDR3 size: 13 residues. Germline loops: CDR1 MDHEN, CDR2 SYDVKM. V was pared by 10 bases and J by 0 bases, with 12 bases between. The chain's CDR3 is CATEVGMNTEAFF. The CDR3 region has the DNA TGTGCCACTGAGGTGGGCATGAACACTGAAGCTTTCTTT.

About this clone: This specimen includes other DNA sequences encoding the same CDR3. The CDR3 sequence is CATRGPGQGGRGNGYTF. CDR3 bases: TGTGCCACCCGGGGGCCGGGACAGGGAGGTAGGGGGAATGGCTACACCTTC. The rearrangement joins TRBV15 to TRBJ1-2; the match to TRBD1 covers 9 bases. CDR1 and CDR2 (germline): LNHNV, YYDKDF (reference sequence). This CDR3 region has 17 residues. Trimming took 8 bases from V and 6 from J; bases not matched to a gene: 19.

The chain couples TRBV27 to TRBJ2-7; D is perhaps TRBD1 (6 bases). V shed 4 bases and J shed 0 bases, with 10 bases lying between them. The CDR3 contains 14 residues. Germline V gene sequence: CDR1 MNHEY, CDR2 SMNVEV (reference sequence). The CDR3 loop is CASSSSGVSYEQYF. DNA for the CDR3: TGTGCCAGCAGTTCTTCAGGGGTCTCCTACGAGCAGTACTTC.

In this sample, this clone turned up once. The rearrangement joins TRBV5-6 to TRBJ1-1; D perhaps matches TRBD1 (5 bases). V was shortened by 2 bases and J by 11 bases, with 16 bases between the two germline ends. CDR1 is SGHDT, CDR2 YYEEEE, per germline. This CDR3 contains 13 residues. The CDR3 nucleotides are TGTGCCAGCAGCTTAGGGACTTCCCTACGGGCTTTCTTT. It specifies CASSLGTSLRAFF. The complete variable domain, with remaining parts taken from reference TRBV5-6 and TRBJ1-1, reads DAGVTQSPTHLIKTRGQQVTLRCSPKSGHDTVSWYQQALGQGPQFIFQYYEEEERQRGNFPDRFSGHQFPNYSSELNVNALLLGDSALYLCASSLGTSLRAFFGQGTRLTVV.

The chain employs TRBV9 and TRBJ1-2; D unclear. Germline V gene data show CDR1 as SGDLS and CDR2 as YYNGEE. V was clipped by 4 bases and J by 3 bases, with 16 bases between them. The CDR3 covers 15 residues. The DNA for the CDR3 is TGTGCCAGCAGCTCTAGCGGGTACAGCCACTATGGCTACACCTTC. Its protein is CASSSSGYSHYGYTF.

V is TRBV28 and J is TRBJ2-1; unclear D gene. CDR1 and CDR2 (germline): MDHEN, SYDVKM. V lost 5 bases, J lost 7 bases, and 12 bases lay in between. The CDR3 runs to 13 residues. The CDR3 is CASSPLLENEQFF. As DNA, the CDR3 is TGTGCCAGCAGTCCCCTATTAGAGAATGAGCAGTTCTTC.

This clone was picked up one time. The chain carries TRBV27 and TRBJ2-7; 7 nucleotides align to TRBD2. The CDR3 is made up of 16 amino acids. From germline, CDR1 is MNHEY and CDR2 SMNVEV (reference sequence). V lost 6 bases, J lost 5 bases, and 16 bases stayed unmatched. CDR3 loop: CASSLGLSGGLHEQYF. DNA for the CDR3: TGTGCCAGCAGCCTCGGACTCTCGGGGGGACTACACGAGCAGTACTTC.